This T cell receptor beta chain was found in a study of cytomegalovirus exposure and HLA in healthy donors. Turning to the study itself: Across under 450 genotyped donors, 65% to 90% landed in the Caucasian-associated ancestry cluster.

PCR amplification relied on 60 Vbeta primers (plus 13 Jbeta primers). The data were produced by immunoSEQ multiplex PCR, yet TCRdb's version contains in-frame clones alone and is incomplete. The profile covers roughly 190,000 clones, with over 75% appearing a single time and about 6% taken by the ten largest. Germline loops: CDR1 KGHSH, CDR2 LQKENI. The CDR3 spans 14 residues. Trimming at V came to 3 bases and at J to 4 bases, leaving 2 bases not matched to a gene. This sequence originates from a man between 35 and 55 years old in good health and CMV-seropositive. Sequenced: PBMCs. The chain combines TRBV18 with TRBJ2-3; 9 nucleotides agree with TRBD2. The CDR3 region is CASSPSGGADTQYF. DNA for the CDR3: TGTGCCAGCTCACCTAGCGGGGGAGCAGATACGCAGTATTTT.